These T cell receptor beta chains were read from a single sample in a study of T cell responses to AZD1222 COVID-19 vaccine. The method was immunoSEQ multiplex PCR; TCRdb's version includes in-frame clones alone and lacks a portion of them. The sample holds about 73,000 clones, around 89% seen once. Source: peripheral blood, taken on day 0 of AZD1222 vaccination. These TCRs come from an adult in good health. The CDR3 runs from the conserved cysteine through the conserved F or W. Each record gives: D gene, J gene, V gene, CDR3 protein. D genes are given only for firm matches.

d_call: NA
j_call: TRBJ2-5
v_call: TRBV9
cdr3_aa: CASSGGHKETQYF

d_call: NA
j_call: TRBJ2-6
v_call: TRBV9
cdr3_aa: CASSVAAGGERSGANVLTF

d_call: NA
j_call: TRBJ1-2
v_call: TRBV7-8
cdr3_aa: CASSQGYREGYGYTF

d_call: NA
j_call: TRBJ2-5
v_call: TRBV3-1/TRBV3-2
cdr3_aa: CASSQEREDFQETQYF

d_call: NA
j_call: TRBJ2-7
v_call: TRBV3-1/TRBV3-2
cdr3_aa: CASSQGGAGLSQYF

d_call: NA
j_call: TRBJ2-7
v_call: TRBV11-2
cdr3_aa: CASSLGQVGEQYF

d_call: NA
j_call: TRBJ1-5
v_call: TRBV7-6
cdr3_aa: CASSLGQGSQPQHF

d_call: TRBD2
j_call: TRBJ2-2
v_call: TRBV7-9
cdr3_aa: CASSPRGTSGKNTGELFF

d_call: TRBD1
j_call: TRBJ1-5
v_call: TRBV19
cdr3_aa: CASSSLGGPGWPQHF

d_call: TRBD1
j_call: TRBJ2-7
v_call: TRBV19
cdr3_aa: CASRPPGTGVYEQYF

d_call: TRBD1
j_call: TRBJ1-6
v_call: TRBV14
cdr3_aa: CASSQDDHGTGRNNSPLHF

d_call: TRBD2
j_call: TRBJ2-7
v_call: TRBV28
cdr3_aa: CASSLGSGLPYEQYF

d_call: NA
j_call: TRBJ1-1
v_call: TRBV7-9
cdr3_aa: CASSFFGGEKAFF

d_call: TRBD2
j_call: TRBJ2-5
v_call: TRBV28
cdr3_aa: CASNLLAGGPETQYF

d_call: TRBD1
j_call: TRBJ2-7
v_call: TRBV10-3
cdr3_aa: CAITTGGGEQYF

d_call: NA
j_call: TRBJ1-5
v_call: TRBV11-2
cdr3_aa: CASSLGGGPNQPQHF

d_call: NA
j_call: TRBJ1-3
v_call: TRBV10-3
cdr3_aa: CAINSPEAGNTIYF

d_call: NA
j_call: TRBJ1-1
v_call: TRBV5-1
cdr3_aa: CASTKTGTNTEAFF

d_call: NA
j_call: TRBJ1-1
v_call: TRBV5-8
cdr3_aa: CASSLFSTEAFF

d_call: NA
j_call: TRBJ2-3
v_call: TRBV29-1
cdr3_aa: CSVEVGPGDTDTQYF

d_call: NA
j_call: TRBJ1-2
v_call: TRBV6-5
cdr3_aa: CASSYMGNSAYGYTF

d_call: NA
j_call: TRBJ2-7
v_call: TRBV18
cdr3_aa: CASSPKDSGIGSYEQYF

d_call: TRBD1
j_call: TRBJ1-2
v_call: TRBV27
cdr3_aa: CASSTWDRGHGYTF

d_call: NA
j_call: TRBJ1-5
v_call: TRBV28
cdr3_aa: CASGPRGGGQPQHF

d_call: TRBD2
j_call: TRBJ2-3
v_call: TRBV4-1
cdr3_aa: CASSQGTSATDTQYF

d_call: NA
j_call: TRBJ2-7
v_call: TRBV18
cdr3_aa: CASSPSGGDTYEQYF

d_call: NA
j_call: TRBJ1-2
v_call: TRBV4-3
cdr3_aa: CASSQRTGGLYGYTF

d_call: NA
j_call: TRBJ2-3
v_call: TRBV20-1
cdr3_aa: CSASGQGETDTQYF

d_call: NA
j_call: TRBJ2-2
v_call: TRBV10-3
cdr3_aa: CAISEPGNTGELFF

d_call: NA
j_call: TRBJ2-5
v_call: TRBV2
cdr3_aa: CASSDLRGGGETQYF

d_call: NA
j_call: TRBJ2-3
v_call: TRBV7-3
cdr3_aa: CASSLDGADTQYF

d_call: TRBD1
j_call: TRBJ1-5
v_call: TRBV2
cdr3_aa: CASRGGTASNQPQHF

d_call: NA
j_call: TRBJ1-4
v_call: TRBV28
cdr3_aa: CASSRRSGARGAIEKLFF

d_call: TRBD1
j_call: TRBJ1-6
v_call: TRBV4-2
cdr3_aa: CASSFLGQGDSPLHF

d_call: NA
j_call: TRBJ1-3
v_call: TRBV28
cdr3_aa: CASGAWTRGNTIYF

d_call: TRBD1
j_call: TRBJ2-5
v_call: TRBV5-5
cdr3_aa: CASSSTTRDRVKQETQYF

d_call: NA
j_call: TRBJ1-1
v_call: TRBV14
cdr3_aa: CASSRRVETNTEAFF

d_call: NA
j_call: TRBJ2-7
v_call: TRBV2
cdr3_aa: CARAGSAFGEEQYF

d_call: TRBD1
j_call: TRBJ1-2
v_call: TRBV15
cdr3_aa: CATSLLTGNNYGYTF

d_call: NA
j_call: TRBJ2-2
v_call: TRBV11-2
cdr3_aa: CASSLNPQGELFF

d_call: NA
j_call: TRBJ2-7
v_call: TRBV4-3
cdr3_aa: CASSHCGTSTYEQYF

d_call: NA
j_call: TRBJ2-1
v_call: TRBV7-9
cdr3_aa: CASSSRVGVNNEQFF

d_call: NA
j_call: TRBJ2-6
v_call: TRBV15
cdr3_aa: CATSRSGANVLTF